These 23 T cell receptor beta chains were all obtained from the same sample, sequenced in a study of PD-1 blockade in classical Hodgkin lymphoma. Relapses following autologous stem cell transplantation were seen in all patients, with brentuximab vedotin exposure varying. Profiling relied on immunoSEQ multiplex PCR, and the TCRdb table lists in-frame clones only, not all of them. The data contain tens of thousands of clones, less than 85% of them seen just once; the ten biggest clones take up around 22%. Sequenced here: peripheral blood mononuclear cells (PBMCs), sampled before the second cycle of nivolumab. These receptors all stem from a human donor with classical Hodgkin lymphoma.

The V call is TRBV30, the J call TRBJ2-7; D uncertain. CDR1 GTSNPN and CDR2 SVGIG come from the germline V gene (reference sequence). This CDR3 spans 12 amino acids. Trimming pared 2 bases from V and 2 bases from J, leaving 7 bases between. As DNA, the CDR3 is TGTGCCTGGAGTAAAAATACCTACGAGCAGTACTTC. Translating it yields CAWSKNTYEQYF.

This clone was found once. The chain joins TRBV29-1 to TRBJ2-2; TRBD2 aligns across 16 bases. Losses at the gene ends were 7 bases for V and 4 bases for J; bases not matched to a gene: 6. This CDR3 has 16 amino acids. Germline-derived CDR1 and CDR2 are SQVTM and ANQGSEA. The CDR3 loop reads CSGSGTSGGVTGELFF. The CDR3 region has the DNA TGCAGCGGATCCGGGACTAGCGGGGGGGTCACCGGGGAGCTGTTTTTT.

The chain links TRBV6-5 to TRBJ1-3; TRBD1 is a possible D gene (6 bases). The germline V gene has CDR1 MNHEY and CDR2 SVGAGI. The V gene lost 3 bases and the J gene lost 3 bases, with 15 bases spanning the gap. CDR3 length equals 16 residues. The CDR3 nucleotides are TGTGCCAGCAGTTATAAGACGGGGGGCATTGGAAACACCATATATTTT. Its translation: CASSYKTGGIGNTIYF.

This chain uses TRBV5-4 with TRBJ2-1, with a weak D call TRBD1 (6 bases). This CDR3 has 16 residues. CDR1 and CDR2 from the germline V gene are SGHNT and YYREEE (reference sequence). Trimming left V 4 bases short and J 0 bases short, with 14 bases between. CDR3 loop: CASSGSGTLSYNEQFF. Here the CDR3 DNA reads TGTGCCAGCAGCGGGTCCGGGACACTCTCCTACAATGAGCAGTTCTTC.

This chain joins TRBV5-1 and TRBJ2-2; 11 nucleotides match TRBD2. Germline CDR1 SGHRS, CDR2 YFSETQ. The CDR3 length is 16 residues. V gave up 3 bases and J gave up 8 bases; unmatched junction bases: 9. The CDR3 DNA is TGCGCCAGCAGCTCTCAGACTAGCGGGAATAGTGGGGAGCTGTTTTTT. Its translation: CASSSQTSGNSGELFF.

The chain has TRBV4-2 and TRBJ2-7; unclear D gene. This CDR3 has 15 amino acids. With 0 bases removed from V and 0 bases from J, the gap between germline ends came to 9 bases. The V gene's germline CDR1 is LGHNA and CDR2 YNFKEQ. CDR3 DNA: TGTGCCAGCAGCCAAGATCGAGGCCTCTCCTACGAGCAGTACTTC. Translated: CASSQDRGLSYEQYF.

The chain combines TRBV21-1 with TRBJ2-4; the DNA was not compared with TRBD2, the D call given in the table. TRBV21-1 is described as a pseudogene. The CDR3 is 15 amino acids. This CDR3 reads CASNAGTSFGTIQYF. The CDR3, as DNA: TGTGCCAGCAACGCGGGGACGTCCTTCGGAACCATTCAGTACTTC.

This chain connects TRBV10-3 to TRBJ2-1; TRBD2 might be the D (6 bases). The CDR3 length is 13 residues. Germline lookup yields CDR1 ENHRY and CDR2 SYGVKD. The V gene lost 3 bases and the J gene lost 8 bases, with 11 bases spanning the gap. Written as DNA, the CDR3 is TGTGCCATCAGTGAAGAACAGCGGGATGAGCAGTTCTTC. Protein: CAISEEQRDEQFF.

The chain carries TRBV14 and TRBJ2-1; unclear D gene. Germline V CDR1 and CDR2: SGHDN, FVKESK. The CDR3 has 16 amino acids. The V end was cut by 4 bases, the J end by 0 bases, with 13 bases between. DNA of the CDR3: TGTGCCAGCAGCCGACCTCCGATAAGCTCCTACAATGAGCAGTTCTTC. It encodes CASSRPPISSYNEQFF. Variable domain in full (rest from reference TRBV14 and TRBJ2-1): EAGVTQFPSHSVIEKGQTVTLRCDPISGHDNLYWYRRVMGKEIKFLLHFVKESKQDESGMPNNRFLAERTGGTYSTLKVQPAELEDSGVYFCASSRPPISSYNEQFFGPGTRLTVL.

V is TRBV30 and J is TRBJ1-6; TRBD1 is a possible D gene (6 bases). CDR1 and CDR2 (germline): GTSNPN, SVGIG (reference sequence). CDR3 length: 15 residues. The V and J ends lost 0 bases and 7 bases respectively, with 13 bases between them. The CDR3 protein is CAWSVPGGLNSPLHF. CDR3 in DNA: TGTGCCTGGAGTGTACCGGGGGGGCTCAATTCACCCCTCCACTTT.

This clone came up a few times. The genes are TRBV9 and TRBJ1-6; D ambiguous. The CDR3 runs to 14 residues. CDR1 and CDR2 (germline): SGDLS, YYNGEE. V was clipped by 0 bases and J by 8 bases, with 9 bases between them. CDR3 sequence reads: CASSVEGGDSPLHF. The CDR3 nucleotides read TGTGCCAGCAGCGTAGAGGGTGGGGATTCACCCCTCCACTTT.

The V gene is TRBV7-9, the J gene TRBJ1-1; D perhaps matches TRBD1 (6 bases). This CDR3 is built from 15 residues. CDR1 is SEHNR and CDR2 is FQNEAQ in the germline V gene (reference sequence). Trimming took 2 bases from V and 4 from J, leaving 14 bases between them. CDR3 nucleotide sequence: TGTGCCAGCAGCTTAAGCGGGCAGGGGATCACTGAAGCTTTCTTT. This sequence encodes CASSLSGQGITEAFF.

The sample holds one count of this clone. The chain uses TRBV6-1 and TRBJ1-2; D is unclear. The V and J ends lost 4 bases and 11 bases respectively, with 11 bases between them. CDR3 length: 11 amino acids. Germline values: CDR1 MNHNS, CDR2 SASEGT. DNA for the CDR3: TGTGCCAGCAGTGGGGATCAAGTGTACACCTTC. Its protein product is CASSGDQVYTF.

This chain uses TRBV10-3 with TRBJ2-2; 7 bases are shared with TRBD1. V was clipped by 11 bases and J by 0 bases; unmatched bases: 6. Germline V gene data show CDR1 as ENHRY and CDR2 as SYGVKD. This CDR3 has 14 residues. For the CDR3, the DNA is TGTGCCGCCAGGACAGGCGCGAACACCGGGGAGCTGTTTTTT. This translates into CAARTGANTGELFF.

The V call is TRBV7-2, the J call TRBJ2-2, with no clear D. This CDR3 has 14 residues. CDR1 SGHTA and CDR2 FQGNSA come from the germline V gene. V was cut by 4 bases and J by 5 bases, with 11 bases left in between. The CDR3 here is CASSSDGRTGELFF. The DNA of the CDR3 is TGTGCCAGCAGCTCAGATGGCAGAACCGGGGAGCTGTTTTTT.

The chain carries TRBV5-1 and TRBJ1-1, with a tentative D call TRBD1 (5 bases). The CDR3 is made up of 14 amino acids. V lost 0 bases to trimming and J lost 1 base, with 7 bases between them. Germline V CDR1 and CDR2: SGHRS, YFSETQ. CDR3 region: CASSLATANTEAFF. Here the CDR3 DNA reads TGCGCCAGCAGCTTGGCGACAGCGAACACTGAAGCTTTCTTT.

The CDR3 nucleotides read TGTGCCAGCAGTTTACCAGGGAGGGTGGTCGACGAGCAGTACTTC. Protein sequence: CASSLPGRVVDEQYF. The chain carries TRBV27 and TRBJ2-7; 7 bases match TRBD2. Germline V gene data show CDR1 as MNHEY and CDR2 as SMNVEV (reference sequence). V shed 2 bases, J shed 5 bases, and the junction held 9 bases outside the gene matches. The CDR3 sequence is 15 residues long.

The rearrangement links TRBV7-9 to TRBJ2-1; 9 nucleotides match TRBD1. Germline trimming cut 5 bases from V and 8 bases from J; bases unmatched to any gene: 4. CDR1 and CDR2 from the germline V gene are SEHNR and FQNEAQ (reference sequence). This CDR3 has 13 amino acids. CDR3 amino acids: CASSLGQGDEQFF. The CDR3 DNA reads TGTGCCAGCAGCCTGGGACAGGGTGATGAGCAGTTCTTC.

This chain links TRBV6-5 with TRBJ2-1; 7 bases line up with TRBD1. CDR1 and CDR2 from the germline V gene are MNHEY and SVGAGI. This CDR3 has 14 residues. With 2 bases clipped from V and 8 bases from J, the junction kept 6 bases outside the gene matches. The CDR3 protein is CASSYRHQGDEQFF. The CDR3 nucleotides are TGTGCCAGCAGTTACCGACATCAGGGGGATGAGCAGTTCTTC.

The genes are TRBV9 and TRBJ2-2; perhaps TRBD2 as D (5 bases). CDR1 is SGDLS and CDR2 is YYNGEE in the germline V gene. Trimming took 4 bases from V and 1 from J, leaving 8 bases between them. The length of the CDR3 is 14 residues. CDR3 coding DNA: TGTGCCAGCAGCCCGCGGGTGAACACCGGGGAGCTGTTTTTT. This translates into CASSPRVNTGELFF.

This clone was seen a few times. This chain links TRBV11-3 with TRBJ2-5; perhaps D is TRBD1 or TRBD2 (6 bases each). The CDR3 has 15 residues. Trimming shortened V by 4 bases and J by 8 bases, and 20 bases separated the two germline ends. Germline CDR1 reads SGHNT; CDR2 reads YENEEA. The CDR3 bases are TGTGCCAGCAGCTCGGAGGGGACACACGGGATTACCCAGTACTTC. Translation gives CASSSEGTHGITQYF.

This chain connects TRBV19 to TRBJ1-1; a weak D match, TRBD1 (6 bases). Trimming stripped 10 bases from V and 5 bases from J, with 23 bases between. The CDR3 has 15 amino acids. The germline gives CDR1 LNHDA, CDR2 SQIVND (reference sequence). CDR3 in DNA: TGTGCCACCCAACCACAGGGAGGATCGGGAACTGAAGCTTTCTTT. This gives the protein CATQPQGGSGTEAFF.

The chain is built from TRBV27 and TRBJ2-5, with D tentatively TRBD1 or TRBD2 (5 bases each). Germline CDR1 and CDR2: MNHEY and SMNVEV (reference sequence). CDR3 length equals 13 residues. Trimming removed 5 bases at V and 5 bases at J, with 12 bases between. The CDR3, as DNA: TGTGCCAGCAGTCCTCCGGGACGGGAGACCCAGTACTTC. Protein: CASSPPGRETQYF.